The rows below give T cell receptor beta chains drawn from one sample of a study of shared clonotypes between healthy human individuals. Produced via immunoSEQ multiplex PCR; TCRdb's table is partial and in-frame only. The sample contains millions of clones, about 95% of which appear only once. Sequencing used naive CD8+ T cells sorted from blood. These receptors all stem from a man younger than 35 in good health. Each CDR3 is given with its conserved first and last residue. D genes are given only for firm matches. Clone sizes are given selectively: once, few, many, or a class where the clone is expanded.

TRBJ1-6 TRBD1 NA TRBV28 CASSTVQGVYNNSPLHF TGTGCCAGCAGTACGGTTCAGGGGGTGTATAATAATTCACCCCTCCACTTT
TRBJ2-7 NA few TRBV29-1 CSATLGEQYF TGCAGCGCCACCCTCGGCGAGCAGTACTTC
TRBJ2-3 TRBD2 once TRBV11-2 CASSHPGLVVDTQYF TGTGCCAGCAGCCATCCGGGACTAGTGGTAGATACGCAGTATTTT
TRBJ1-5 TRBD1 NA TRBV27 CASSEMGQSYQPQHF TGTGCCAGCAGCGAAATGGGACAGTCGTATCAGCCCCAGCATTTT
TRBJ1-1 TRBD1 NA TRBV7-9 CASSQGTAEAFF TGTGCCAGCAGCCAGGGGACAGCTGAAGCTTTCTTT
TRBJ1-2 TRBD1 NA TRBV6-1 CASSASPGQGEQGYTF TGTGCCAGCAGTGCAAGCCCTGGACAGGGGGAACAGGGCTACACCTTC
TRBJ2-1 NA NA TRBV5-6 CASSLEVGYNEQFF TGTGCCAGCAGCTTGGAAGTCGGCTACAATGAGCAGTTCTTC
TRBJ2-7 NA NA TRBV5-4 CASSLFRGHEQYF TGTGCCAGCAGCTTGTTTAGGGGCCACGAGCAGTACTTC
TRBJ2-1 TRBD1 NA TRBV7-9 CASSLAYGQEDNEQFF TGTGCCAGCAGCTTAGCGTACGGACAGGAGGACAATGAGCAGTTCTTC
TRBJ2-2 TRBD2 NA TRBV7-9 CASSLGLAGPIFHTGELFF TGTGCCAGCAGCTTGGGACTAGCGGGGCCCATTTTCCACACCGGGGAGCTGTTTTTT
TRBJ2-3 TRBD2 NA TRBV29-1 CSVAKSGSIADTQYF TGCAGCGTTGCCAAAAGCGGGAGTATCGCAGATACGCAGTATTTT
TRBJ2-7 NA NA TRBV6-1 CASSEAEPYEQYF TGTGCCAGCAGTGAAGCGGAGCCTTACGAGCAGTACTTC
TRBJ2-5 NA NA TRBV29-1 CSVPGLYPETQYF TGCAGCGTTCCCGGACTCTACCCAGAGACCCAGTACTTC
TRBJ2-5 TRBD2 NA TRBV27 CASSSSSGGPLQETQYF TGTGCCAGCAGTTCCTCTAGCGGGGGCCCTTTACAAGAGACCCAGTACTTC